The clone carrying this T cell receptor (beta chain) showed up just once. The sample originates from a study of blood T cell repertoires in COVID-19. Study information: Spain, Italy and the United States supplied samples that represented acute and convalescent COVID-19. Nucleic acid was either cDNA or gDNA, and it came from T cells, B-cell-depleted T cells, or PBMCs.

As originally analysed: Researchers report that nucleated cell counts were estimated from reference gene primer amplification. The method was immunoSEQ multiplex PCR; TCRdb's version includes in-frame clones alone and lacks a portion of them. The D gene and trimming were derived from the DNA, and the V and J assignments and clone size from that table. The sample gives some 120,000 clones, about 80% of which show up once; just under 7.5% is in the top ten. Sample: peripheral blood. The source is a man in his 70s with active or convalescent COVID-19.

The CDR3 region is CASSFHRGRGYTF. CDR3 DNA: TGTGCCAGCAGCTTCCACAGGGGCCGCGGCTACACCTTC. The chain links TRBV7-2 to TRBJ1-2; 7 nucleotides align to TRBD1. The CDR3 contains 13 residues. Trimming at V came to 3 bases and at J to 8 bases, leaving 6 bases not matched to a gene. CDR1 SGHTA and CDR2 FQGNSA come from the germline V gene. The full variable domain, completed using reference TRBV7-2 and TRBJ1-2, is GAGVSQSPSNKVTEKGKDVELRCDPISGHTALYWYRQSLGQGLEFLIYFQGNSAPDKSGLPSDRFSAERTGGSVSTLTIQRTQQEDSAVYLCASSFHRGRGYTFGSGTRLTVV.